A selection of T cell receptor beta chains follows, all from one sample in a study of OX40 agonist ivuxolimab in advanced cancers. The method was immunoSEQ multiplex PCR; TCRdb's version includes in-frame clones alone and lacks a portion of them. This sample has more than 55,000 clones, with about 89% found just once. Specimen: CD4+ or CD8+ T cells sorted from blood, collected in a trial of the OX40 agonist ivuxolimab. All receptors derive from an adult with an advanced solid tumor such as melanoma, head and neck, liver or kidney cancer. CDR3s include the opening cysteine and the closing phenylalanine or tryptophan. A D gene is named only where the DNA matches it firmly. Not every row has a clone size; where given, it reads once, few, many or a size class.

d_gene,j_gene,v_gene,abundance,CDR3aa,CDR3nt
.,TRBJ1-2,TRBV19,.,CASSIATNYGYTF,TGTGCCAGTAGTATTGCGACTAACTATGGCTACACCTTC
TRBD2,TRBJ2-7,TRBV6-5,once,CASSRSGVSSYEQYF,TGTGCCAGCAGCCGAAGCGGGGTCAGCTCCTACGAGCAGTACTTC
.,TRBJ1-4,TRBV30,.,CARGQGNEKLFF,TGTGCCCGGGGGCAGGGTAATGAAAAACTGTTTTTT
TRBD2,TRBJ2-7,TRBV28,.,CATLGGLYEQYF,TGTGCCACCCTCGGGGGGTTGTACGAGCAGTACTTC
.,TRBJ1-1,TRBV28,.,CASRLRGSNTEAFF,TGTGCCAGCCGCCTAAGGGGGTCGAACACTGAAGCTTTCTTT
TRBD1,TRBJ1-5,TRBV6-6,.,CASQTGQSLLPQHF,TGTGCCAGCCAAACGGGACAGTCTCTTCTGCCCCAGCATTTT
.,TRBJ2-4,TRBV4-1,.,CASSRPGLAKNIQYF,TGCGCCAGCAGCCGGCCGGGACTAGCCAAAAACATTCAGTACTTC
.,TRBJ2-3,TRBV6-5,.,CASMSTHRGTDTQYF,TGTGCCAGCATGTCCACCCATAGGGGCACAGATACGCAGTATTTT
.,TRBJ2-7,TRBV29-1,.,CSVGQAAEQYF,TGCAGCGTTGGTCAGGCGGCCGAGCAGTACTTC
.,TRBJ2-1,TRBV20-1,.,CSATDNEQFF,TGCAGTGCCACGGACAATGAGCAGTTCTTC
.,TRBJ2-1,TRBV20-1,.,CVPGSEQFF,TGTGTTCCGGGCTCTGAGCAGTTCTTC
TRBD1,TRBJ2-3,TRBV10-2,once,CASSRQGAVGTDTQYF,TGCGCCAGCAGTAGACAGGGGGCCGTTGGCACAGATACGCAGTATTTT
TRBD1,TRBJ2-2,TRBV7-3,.,CASSPSTGGSTGELFF,TGTGCCAGCAGCCCCTCCACAGGGGGCAGCACCGGGGAGCTGTTTTTT
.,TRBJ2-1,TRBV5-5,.,CASSPRGGIEQFF,TGTGCCAGCAGCCCCCGGGGTGGGATTGAGCAGTTCTTC
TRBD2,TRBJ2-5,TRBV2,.,CASSDLGLAKKETQYF,TGTGCCAGCAGTGACCTGGGACTAGCGAAAAAAGAGACCCAGTACTTC
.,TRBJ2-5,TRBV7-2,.,CASSFQRQETQYF,TGTGCCAGCAGCTTTCAGCGGCAAGAGACCCAGTACTTC
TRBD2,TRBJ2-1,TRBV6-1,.,CASSEFTSGSDEQFF,TGTGCCAGCAGTGAATTTACTAGCGGGAGCGATGAGCAGTTCTTC
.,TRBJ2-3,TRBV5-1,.,CASSFSSGGLTDTQYF,TGCGCCAGCAGCTTCTCCAGCGGCGGGTTAACAGATACGCAGTATTTT
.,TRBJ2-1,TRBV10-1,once,CASSRTGGRQFF,TGCGCCAGCAGCAGGACTGGGGGAAGGCAGTTCTTC
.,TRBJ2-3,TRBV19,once,CASSMGAATQYF,TGTGCCAGTAGTATGGGAGCGGCTACGCAGTATTTT
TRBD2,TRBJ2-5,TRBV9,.,CASSVLAGGETQYF,TGTGCCAGCAGCGTACTAGCGGGAGGAGAGACCCAGTACTTC
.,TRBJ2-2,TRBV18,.,CASSPRGDGELFF,TGTGCCAGCTCACCGAGGGGTGACGGGGAGCTGTTTTTT
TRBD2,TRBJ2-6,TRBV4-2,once,CASSQDWLAGGYSGANVLTF,TGTGCCAGCAGCCAAGATTGGCTAGCGGGAGGGTACTCTGGGGCCAACGTCCTGACTTTC
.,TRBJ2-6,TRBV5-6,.,CASSLGPSGANVLTF,TGTGCCAGCAGCTTGGGTCCCTCTGGGGCCAACGTCCTGACTTTC
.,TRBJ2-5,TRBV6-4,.,CASSVGGSRGETQYF,TGTGCCAGCAGTGTTGGGGGATCCCGGGGAGAGACCCAGTACTTC
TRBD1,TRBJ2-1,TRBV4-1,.,CASSRRDRVGNEQFF,TGCGCCAGCAGCCGCCGGGACAGGGTAGGGAATGAGCAGTTCTTC
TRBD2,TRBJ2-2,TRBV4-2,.,CASSQGGLAGGPGELFF,TGTGCCAGCAGCCAAGGGGGACTAGCGGGAGGGCCCGGGGAGCTGTTTTTT
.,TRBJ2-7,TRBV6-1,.,CASQQGLNYEQYF,TGTGCCAGCCAACAGGGTTTAAACTACGAGCAGTACTTC
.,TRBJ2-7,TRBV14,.,CASSHSYEQYF,TGTGCCAGCAGCCACTCCTACGAGCAGTACTTC